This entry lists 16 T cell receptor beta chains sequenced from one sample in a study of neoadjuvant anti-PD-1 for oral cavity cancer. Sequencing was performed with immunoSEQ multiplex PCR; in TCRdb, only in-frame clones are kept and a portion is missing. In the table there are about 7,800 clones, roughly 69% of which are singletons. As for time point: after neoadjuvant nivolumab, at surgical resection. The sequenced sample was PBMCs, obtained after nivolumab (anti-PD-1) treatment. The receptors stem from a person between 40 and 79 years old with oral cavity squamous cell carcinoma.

In nucleotides, the CDR3 is TGCGCCAGCAGCCAAGATACAGGGGAGATCCGGGAGCTGTTTTTT. As protein: CASSQDTGEIRELFF. The V call is TRBV4-3, the J call TRBJ2-2; the match to TRBD1 covers 7 bases. This CDR3 has 15 residues. Germline values: CDR1 LGHNA, CDR2 YSLEER. With V trimmed by 0 bases and J by 9 bases, 7 bases remained unmatched.

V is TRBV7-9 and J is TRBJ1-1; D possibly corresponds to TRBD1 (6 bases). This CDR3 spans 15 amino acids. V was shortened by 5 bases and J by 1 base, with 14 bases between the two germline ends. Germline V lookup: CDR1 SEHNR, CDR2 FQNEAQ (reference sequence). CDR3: CASSDTPGANTEAFF. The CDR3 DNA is TGTGCCAGCAGCGATACCCCAGGGGCGAACACTGAAGCTTTCTTT.

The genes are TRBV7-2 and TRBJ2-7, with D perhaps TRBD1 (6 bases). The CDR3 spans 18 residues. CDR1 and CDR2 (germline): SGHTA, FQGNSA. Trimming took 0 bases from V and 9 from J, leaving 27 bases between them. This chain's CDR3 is CASSLASRTTEKGHWQYF. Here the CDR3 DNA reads TGTGCCAGCAGCTTAGCCAGTCGAACAACCGAAAAGGGACATTGGCAGTACTTC.

CDR3 region: CSSPTEGTGELFF. CDR3 in DNA: TGTTCAAGCCCGACGGAAGGAACCGGGGAGCTGTTTTTT. V usage is TRBV2 and J usage is TRBJ2-2; D gene unclear. Germline loops: CDR1 SNHLY, CDR2 FYNNEI. The CDR3 covers 13 residues.

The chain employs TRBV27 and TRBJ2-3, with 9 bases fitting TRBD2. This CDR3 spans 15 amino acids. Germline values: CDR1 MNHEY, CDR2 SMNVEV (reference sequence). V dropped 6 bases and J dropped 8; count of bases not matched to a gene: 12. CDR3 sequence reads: CASRSSGERSGTQYF. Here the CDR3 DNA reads TGTGCCAGCAGGTCTAGCGGGGAGCGCTCGGGTACGCAGTATTTT.

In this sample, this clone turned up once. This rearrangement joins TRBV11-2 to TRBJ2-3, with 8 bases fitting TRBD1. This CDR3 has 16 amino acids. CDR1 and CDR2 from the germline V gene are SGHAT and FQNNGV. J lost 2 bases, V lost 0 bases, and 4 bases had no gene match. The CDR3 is CASSLDQGAITDTQYF. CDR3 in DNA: TGTGCCAGCAGCTTAGATCAGGGGGCGATCACAGATACGCAGTATTTT.

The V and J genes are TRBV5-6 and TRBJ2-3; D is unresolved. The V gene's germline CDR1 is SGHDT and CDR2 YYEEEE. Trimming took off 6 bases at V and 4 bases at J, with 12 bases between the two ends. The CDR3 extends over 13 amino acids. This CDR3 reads CASTTGVSDTQYF. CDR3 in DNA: TGTGCCAGCACAACCGGCGTGTCAGATACGCAGTATTTT. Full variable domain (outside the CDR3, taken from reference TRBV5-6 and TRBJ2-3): DAGVTQSPTHLIKTRGQQVTLRCSPKSGHDTVSWYQQALGQGPQFIFQYYEEEERQRGNFPDRFSGHQFPNYSSELNVNALLLGDSALYLCASTTGVSDTQYFGPGTRLTVL.

The CDR3 DNA follows: TGTGCCAGCAGCTTAGGGCAGGGGGCGTCTATCGATGAGCAGTTCTTC. Translation: CASSLGQGASIDEQFF. V and J are TRBV7-2 and TRBJ2-1, with 8 bases aligning to TRBD1. The CDR3 spans 16 residues. Germline assignment: CDR1 SGHTA and CDR2 FQGNSA. Germline trimming cut 1 base from V and 8 bases from J; bases unmatched to any gene: 10.

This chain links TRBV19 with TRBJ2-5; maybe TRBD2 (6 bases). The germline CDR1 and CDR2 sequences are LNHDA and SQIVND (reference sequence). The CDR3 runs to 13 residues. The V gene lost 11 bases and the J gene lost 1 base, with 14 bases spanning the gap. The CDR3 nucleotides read TGTGCCTCGTGCGGGGTATCCCAAGAGACCCAGTACTTC. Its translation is CASCGVSQETQYF.

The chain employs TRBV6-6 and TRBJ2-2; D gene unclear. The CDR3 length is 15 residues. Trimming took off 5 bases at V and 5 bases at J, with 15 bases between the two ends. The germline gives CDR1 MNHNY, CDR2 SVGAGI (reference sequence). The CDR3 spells CASSPPQALTGELFF. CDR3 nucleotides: TGTGCCAGCAGTCCCCCCCAGGCCTTAACCGGGGAGCTGTTTTTT.

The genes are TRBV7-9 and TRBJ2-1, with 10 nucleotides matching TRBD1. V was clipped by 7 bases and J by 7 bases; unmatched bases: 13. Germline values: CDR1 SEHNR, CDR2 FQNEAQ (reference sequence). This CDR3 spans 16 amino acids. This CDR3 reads CASNGGQGDAWNEQFF. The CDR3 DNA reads TGTGCCAGCAACGGAGGACAGGGGGACGCATGGAATGAGCAGTTCTTC.

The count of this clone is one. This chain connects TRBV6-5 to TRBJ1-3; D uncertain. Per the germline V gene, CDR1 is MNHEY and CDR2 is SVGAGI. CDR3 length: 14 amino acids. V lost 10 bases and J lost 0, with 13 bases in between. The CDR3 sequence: CATWPSNSGNTIYF. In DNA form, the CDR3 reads TGTGCCACTTGGCCATCCAACTCTGGAAACACCATATATTTT.

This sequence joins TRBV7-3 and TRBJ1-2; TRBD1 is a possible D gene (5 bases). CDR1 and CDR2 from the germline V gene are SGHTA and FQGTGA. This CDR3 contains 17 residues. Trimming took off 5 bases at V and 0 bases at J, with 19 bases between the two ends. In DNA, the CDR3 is TGTGCCAGCAGCCTTAGAAGGGACGGCCCTTCTAACTATGGCTACACCTTC. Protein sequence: CASSLRRDGPSNYGYTF.

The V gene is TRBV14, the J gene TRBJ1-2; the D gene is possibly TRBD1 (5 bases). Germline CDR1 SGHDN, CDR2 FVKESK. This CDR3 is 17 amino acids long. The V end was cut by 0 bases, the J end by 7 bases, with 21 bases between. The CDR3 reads CASSQDFGAGRGSGYTF. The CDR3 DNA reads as TGTGCCAGCAGCCAAGACTTTGGCGCGGGACGGGGTTCTGGCTACACCTTC.

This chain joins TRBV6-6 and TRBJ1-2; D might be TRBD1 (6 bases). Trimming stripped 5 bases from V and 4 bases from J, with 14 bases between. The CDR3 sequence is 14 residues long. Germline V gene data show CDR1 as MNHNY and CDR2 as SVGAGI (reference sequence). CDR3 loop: CASSSRGFGYGYTF. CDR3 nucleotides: TGTGCCAGCAGTAGTAGGGGGTTCGGCTATGGCTACACCTTC.

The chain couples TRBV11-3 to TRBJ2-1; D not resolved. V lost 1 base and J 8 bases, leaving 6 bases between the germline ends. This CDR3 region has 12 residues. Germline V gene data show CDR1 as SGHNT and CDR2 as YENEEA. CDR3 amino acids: CASSLAGDEQFF. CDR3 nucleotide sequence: TGTGCCAGCAGCTTAGCGGGTGATGAGCAGTTCTTC.